These T cell receptor beta chains were read from a single sample in a study of T cells in localized non-small cell lung cancer. Clones were read by immunoSEQ multiplex PCR, and TCRdb kept only the in-frame ones, dropping some. The repertoire holds approximately 30,000 clones, with 90% to 95% as singletons. The sequencing used peripheral blood, collected before any cancer treatment. The receptor source for this set is a female donor older than 55 with stage I lung adenocarcinoma. Each CDR3 is given with its conserved first and last residue. The order of the fields is J gene, D gene, V gene, clone size, CDR3 DNA, CDR3 protein. The D gene is left open where the match is weak. The size entry is marked missing in some rows and otherwise reads once, few, many or a size class.

J: TRBJ2-7
D: -
V: TRBV9
size: -
DNA: TGTGCCAGCAGCTTGGGACCGGGAACTGGGTACGAGCAGTACTTC
CDR3: CASSLGPGTGYEQYF

J: TRBJ2-3
D: TRBD2
V: TRBV5-1
size: -
DNA: TGCGCCAGCAGCCCGGAGGGAGGGACTCGCACGCAGTATTTT
CDR3: CASSPEGGTRTQYF

J: TRBJ1-5
D: TRBD1
V: TRBV10-1
size: -
DNA: TGCGCCAGCAGGCGACAGGGGGATCAGCCCCAGCATTTT
CDR3: CASRRQGDQPQHF

J: TRBJ1-5
D: TRBD1
V: TRBV18
size: once
DNA: TGTGCCAGCTCACCACAGGGACAGGGGAGGGATCAGCCCCAGCATTTT
CDR3: CASSPQGQGRDQPQHF

J: TRBJ2-7
D: TRBD1
V: TRBV29-1
size: -
DNA: TGCAGCGTTGAGCGATGGGACAGGCCCCCCTACGAGCAGTACTTC
CDR3: CSVERWDRPPYEQYF

J: TRBJ1-2
D: -
V: TRBV28
size: -
DNA: TGTGCCAGCAGTTCAACGGGACGGACCTCCTATGGCTACACCTTC
CDR3: CASSSTGRTSYGYTF

J: TRBJ2-7
D: TRBD2
V: TRBV7-8
size: -
DNA: TGTGCCAGCAGCTTACGCCCCGGGACTAGCGGCTACGAGCAGTACTTC
CDR3: CASSLRPGTSGYEQYF

J: TRBJ1-5
D: -
V: TRBV28
size: -
DNA: TGTGCCAGCAGTTTGGAGTCTCGGGGGAGTCGCAATCAGCCCCAGCATTTT
CDR3: CASSLESRGSRNQPQHF

J: TRBJ2-3
D: -
V: TRBV9
size: -
DNA: TGTGCCAGCAGCGTAGGGTCGGGGGCGAGAGATACGCAGTATTTT
CDR3: CASSVGSGARDTQYF

J: TRBJ2-3
D: TRBD2
V: TRBV10-3
size: -
DNA: TGTGCCATCAGTGAGTCCACTAGCGGGGGAGATACGCAGTATTTT
CDR3: CAISESTSGGDTQYF

J: TRBJ2-5
D: TRBD2
V: TRBV2
size: -
DNA: TGTGCCACCAGATCTAGCGGGGTACTCCAAGAGACCCAGTACTTC
CDR3: CATRSSGVLQETQYF

J: TRBJ1-1
D: -
V: TRBV10-1
size: -
DNA: TGCGCCAGCAGTGAGTCCGGGGGGGGAGGTGAAGCTTTCTTT
CDR3: CASSESGGGGEAFF

J: TRBJ2-7
D: TRBD1
V: TRBV28
size: -
DNA: TGTGCCAGCAGTTGGGGGACAGGGGAAAGGGTATGGCAGTACTTC
CDR3: CASSWGTGERVWQYF

J: TRBJ2-4
D: -
V: TRBV2
size: -
DNA: TGTGCCAGCAGTGAGGGTGGAGGTCCCAAAAACATTCAGTACTTC
CDR3: CASSEGGGPKNIQYF

J: TRBJ1-1
D: -
V: TRBV5-5
size: -
DNA: TGTGCCAGCAGCGTAGCTGACAGGCCGAACACTGAAGCTTTCTTT
CDR3: CASSVADRPNTEAFF

J: TRBJ2-2
D: TRBD1
V: TRBV28
size: -
DNA: TGTGCCAGCAGTCTAGACACAGGGGGCGGCACCGGGGAGCTGTTTTTT
CDR3: CASSLDTGGGTGELFF

J: TRBJ2-1
D: TRBD1
V: TRBV6-4
size: -
DNA: TGTGCCAGCAGTGACTCGAGGGGGCTTCCCAATGAGCAGTTCTTC
CDR3: CASSDSRGLPNEQFF

J: TRBJ2-4
D: -
V: TRBV6-5
size: -
DNA: TGTGCCAGCCGGTGGGGCAGGGCAGGCAAAAACATTCAGTACTTC
CDR3: CASRWGRAGKNIQYF

J: TRBJ2-6
D: -
V: TRBV5-4
size: -
DNA: TGTGCCAGCAGCCCCCAAGCGGGCACTGGGGCCAACGTCCTGACTTTC
CDR3: CASSPQAGTGANVLTF

J: TRBJ1-1
D: -
V: TRBV19
size: -
DNA: TGTGCCAGTATGCGTACTGAAGCTTTCTTT
CDR3: CASMRTEAFF

J: TRBJ2-4
D: -
V: TRBV4-3
size: once
DNA: TGCGCCAGCAGCCAAGAAGGAAGCAGGAATCAAAACATTCAGTACTTC
CDR3: CASSQEGSRNQNIQYF

J: TRBJ2-7
D: -
V: TRBV5-1
size: -
DNA: TGCGCCAGCAGCTGGGAAGGGGGGAACGAGCAGTACTTC
CDR3: CASSWEGGNEQYF

J: TRBJ1-4
D: TRBD1
V: TRBV4-2
size: -
DNA: TGTGCCAGCAGCCACCCGGGACAGGGTGAAAAACTGTTTTTT
CDR3: CASSHPGQGEKLFF

J: TRBJ2-1
D: -
V: TRBV7-9
size: -
DNA: TGTGCCAGCACCCTCCAGGGGGGGCATGAGCAGTTCTTC
CDR3: CASTLQGGHEQFF

J: TRBJ1-1
D: -
V: TRBV28
size: once
DNA: TGTGAAATTCGGCCCCCCCGGGGGAGGAACACTGAAGCTTTCTTT
CDR3: CEIRPPRGRNTEAFF

J: TRBJ2-1
D: -
V: TRBV19
size: -
DNA: TGTGCCAGTAGTACCTATTACACCCCGTACAATGAGCAGTTCTTC
CDR3: CASSTYYTPYNEQFF

J: TRBJ1-1
D: TRBD1
V: TRBV9
size: once
DNA: TGTGCCAGCAGCGTAGCAGGGGGGAACACTGAAGCTTTCTTT
CDR3: CASSVAGGNTEAFF

J: TRBJ1-1
D: -
V: TRBV2
size: once
DNA: TGTGCCAGCTGCCCCGGTTGGGGCACTGAAGCTTTCTTT
CDR3: CASCPGWGTEAFF

J: TRBJ2-1
D: TRBD1
V: TRBV29-1
size: -
DNA: TGCAGCAAAGGGACAGACTACAATGAGCAGTTCTTC
CDR3: CSKGTDYNEQFF

J: TRBJ1-5
D: -
V: TRBV7-2
size: -
DNA: TGTGCCAGCAGCTCCCAAGAGAATCAGCCCCAGCATTTT
CDR3: CASSSQENQPQHF

J: TRBJ2-7
D: -
V: TRBV28
size: -
DNA: TGTGCCAGCAGCAGTTCAAGACGCGAGCAGTACTTC
CDR3: CASSSSRREQYF

J: TRBJ1-1
D: TRBD1
V: TRBV5-6
size: -
DNA: TGTGCCAGCAGCTTGACAGGGGGGGGCACTGAAGCTTTCTTT
CDR3: CASSLTGGGTEAFF

J: TRBJ1-4
D: -
V: TRBV19
size: -
DNA: TGTGCCAGTTCGATCGGGACTGGTGCTAATGAAAAACTGTTTTTT
CDR3: CASSIGTGANEKLFF

J: TRBJ2-3
D: TRBD2
V: TRBV28
size: -
DNA: TGTGCCAGCAGTCCACTAGCGGGGGGGACTAGGACAGATACGCAGTATTTT
CDR3: CASSPLAGGTRTDTQYF

J: TRBJ1-4
D: TRBD1
V: TRBV19
size: -
DNA: TGTGCCAGTACCCGGACAGGGACTAATGAAAAACTGTTTTTT
CDR3: CASTRTGTNEKLFF

J: TRBJ1-2
D: -
V: TRBV30
size: -
DNA: TGTGCCTGTCAACAGGATAACTATGGCTACACCTTC
CDR3: CACQQDNYGYTF

J: TRBJ2-7
D: -
V: TRBV6-5
size: -
DNA: TGTGCCAGCAGTTACGCTGGAGGGACCTCCTACGAGCAGTACTTC
CDR3: CASSYAGGTSYEQYF

J: TRBJ2-7
D: TRBD1
V: TRBV5-4
size: -
DNA: TGTGCCAGCAGCCGGACAGGGGGCTCCTACGAGCAGTACTTC
CDR3: CASSRTGGSYEQYF

J: TRBJ1-2
D: -
V: TRBV19
size: -
DNA: TGTGCCAGTAGTGCTCTGCAGAGCTATGGCTACACCTTC
CDR3: CASSALQSYGYTF

J: TRBJ2-1
D: -
V: TRBV4-2
size: few
DNA: TGTGCCAGCAGCCAAGATCAAGGGGGAGGTGAGCAGTTCTTC
CDR3: CASSQDQGGGEQFF

J: TRBJ1-6
D: -
V: TRBV6-6
size: -
DNA: TGTGCCAGCAGGGTCTGGGGAGATAATTCACCCCTCCACTTT
CDR3: CASRVWGDNSPLHF

J: TRBJ1-1
D: TRBD1
V: TRBV11-3
size: -
DNA: TGTGCCAGCAGCTTAGGGGACAGGGTCACTGAAGCTTTCTTT
CDR3: CASSLGDRVTEAFF

J: TRBJ1-4
D: -
V: TRBV19
size: -
DNA: TGTGCCAGTAGTATAGTCAGAAGAAAGGCTAATGAAAAACTGTTTTTT
CDR3: CASSIVRRKANEKLFF

J: TRBJ1-4
D: -
V: TRBV28
size: -
DNA: TGTGCCAGCAGGGGAGGACGCAGAACAACTAATGAAAAACTGTTTTTT
CDR3: CASRGGRRTTNEKLFF

J: TRBJ1-2
D: -
V: TRBV7-9
size: few
DNA: TGTGCCAGCAGCTTAAGCAGGGGCCAAGGCTACACCTTC
CDR3: CASSLSRGQGYTF